Listed below are T cell receptor beta chains from one sample, sequenced in a study of T-cell reconstitution after alpha-beta-depleted transplantation in children. TCRdb fed the PCR reads into MiXCR, producing one record per CDR3 protein. The repertoire holds some 490,000 distinct CDR3 sequences, with under 15% as singletons. Sequenced here: PBMCs from the stem cell graft donor, sampled from the stem cell graft. The receptor source for this set is a human donor who donated a stem cell graft to a child with combined immunodeficiency. CDR3s include the opening cysteine and the closing phenylalanine or tryptophan. D genes are given only for firm matches. Not all rows give a size; the values are once, few, many and, for expanded clones, a class.

abundance	j_gene	d_gene	v_gene	CDR3nt	CDR3aa
few	TRBJ2-4	TRBD1	TRBV13	TGTGCCAGCAGCCCCGGACAGGACCCCATCTTAGCCAAAAACATTCAGTACTTC	CASSPGQDPILAKNIQYF
NA	TRBJ2-3	NA	TRBV12-3/TRBV12-4	TGTGCCAGCACTTTAACGGGACCTGCAGATACGCAGTATTTT	CASTLTGPADTQYF
many	TRBJ1-1	TRBD1	TRBV4-2	TGTGCCAGCAGCCAACTTACAGGGGTAAGGATGAACACTGAAGCTTTCTTT	CASSQLTGVRMNTEAFF
many	TRBJ2-1	NA	TRBV5-1	TGCGCCAGCAGCCTTCCGGACGTGGACAATGAGCAGTTCTTC	CASSLPDVDNEQFF
NA	TRBJ1-2	NA	TRBV20-1	TGCAGTGCTCGCCCGGATCTGTATGACTATGGCTACACCTTC	CSARPDLYDYGYTF
many	TRBJ2-3	TRBD2	TRBV4-2	TGTGCCAGCAGCCCCGGTGAGCGGGGGTTCACAGATACGCAGTATTTT	CASSPGERGFTDTQYF
many	TRBJ2-1	NA	TRBV7-2	TGTGCCAGCAGCTTAGACAGGAGTACAGATGAGCAGTTCTTC	CASSLDRSTDEQFF
NA	TRBJ2-2	NA	TRBV11-3	TGTGCCAGCAGCTGGATTCCAGGGAACGGGGAGCTGTTTTTT	CASSWIPGNGELFF
many	TRBJ2-7	NA	TRBV5-1	TGCGCCAGCAGTATTCGGGGCGATGGCGAGCAGTACTTC	CASSIRGDGEQYF
many	TRBJ2-1	TRBD2	TRBV6-6	TGTGCCAGCAGTCCCCGGGACTATAGTGAGCAGTTCTTC	CASSPRDYSEQFF
many	TRBJ2-3	NA	TRBV12-3/TRBV12-4	TGTGCCAGCAGTGGTCCAGATACGCAGTATTTT	CASSGPDTQYF
few	TRBJ1-1	TRBD1	TRBV29-1	TGCAGCGGCCCGACAGGGTTCAAGACTGAAGCTTTCTTT	CSGPTGFKTEAFF
NA	TRBJ2-2	NA	TRBV4-3	TGCGCCAGCAGCCAAGATATTACGAACACCGGGGAGCTGTTTTTT	CASSQDITNTGELFF
few	TRBJ2-2	TRBD1	TRBV5-1	TGCGCCAGCAGCCCCGGGACAGGGTTCACCGGGGAGCTGTTTTTT	CASSPGTGFTGELFF
many	TRBJ2-3	NA	TRBV24-1	TGTGCCACCAGTGAGCCTCTAGATACGCAGTATTTT	CATSEPLDTQYF
NA	TRBJ2-2	NA	TRBV12-3/TRBV12-4	TGTGCCAGCAGTTTCGGGCGCGCGAACACCGGGGAGCTGTTTTTT	CASSFGRANTGELFF
few	TRBJ2-1	NA	TRBV7-3	TGTGCCAGCAGCCCATTTGGGGGTGCGGACAATGAGCAGTTCTTC	CASSPFGGADNEQFF
many	TRBJ2-3	NA	TRBV20-1	TGCAGTGCTAGGGGTCCGACTACGCCGGGCACAGATACGCAGTATTTT	CSARGPTTPGTDTQYF
few	TRBJ2-5	NA	TRBV20-1	TGCAGTGCTAGAGACCCCGGGGGAAAGACCCAGTACTTC	CSARDPGGKTQYF
few	TRBJ2-1	NA	TRBV4-3	TGCGCCAGCAGCCAAGGCCCGGCTCACAATGAGCAGTTCTTC	CASSQGPAHNEQFF
few	TRBJ1-2	NA	TRBV25-1	TGTGCCAGCAGTGAGGTTGCCAAGTATGGCTACACCTTC	CASSEVAKYGYTF
few	TRBJ2-2	NA	TRBV6-2/TRBV6-3	TGTGCCAGCAGTTACTACCTGGGGAACACCGGGGAGCTGTTTTTT	CASSYYLGNTGELFF
many	TRBJ1-3	NA	TRBV27	TGTGCCATCCAACAGGGCCGAGGAAACACCATATATTTT	CAIQQGRGNTIYF
NA	TRBJ2-3	NA	TRBV20-1	TGCAGTGCGGGCAAGGGACTGCCTCTCACAGATACGCAGTATTTT	CSAGKGLPLTDTQYF
few	TRBJ1-5	NA	TRBV2	TGTGCCAGCTCCACGGGAGACCCTCAGCCCCAGCATTTT	CASSTGDPQPQHF
few	TRBJ2-7	TRBD1	TRBV4-3	TGCGCCAGCAGCAAAGAACCGGGACAGGTCTACGAGCAGTACTTC	CASSKEPGQVYEQYF
few	TRBJ2-7	NA	TRBV11-2	TGTGCCAGCAGCTCAAGCGGTTCCAGCTTTTACGAGCAGTACTTC	CASSSSGSSFYEQYF
NA	TRBJ1-5	TRBD1	TRBV12-3/TRBV12-4	TGTGCCAGCAGTTTCGAGGCAGGGGGTTTAAATCAGCCCCAGCATTTT	CASSFEAGGLNQPQHF
few	TRBJ2-3	NA	TRBV4-3	TGCGCCAGCAGCCCCCAAGGGCGGGGATATGGGGCAGATACGCAGTATTTT	CASSPQGRGYGADTQYF
few	TRBJ2-7	TRBD2	TRBV6-1	TGTGCCAGCAGTAAGGGTAGGGGACTAGCGGGAGTGGGCGAGCAGTACTTC	CASSKGRGLAGVGEQYF
many	TRBJ2-7	TRBD1	TRBV27	TGTGCCAGCAGCTTTGGGACAGGGGGCGAGCAGTACTTC	CASSFGTGGEQYF
few	TRBJ2-5	TRBD2	TRBV7-9	TGTGCCAGCAGCTTCAGGACTAGAGAGTACCAAGAGACCCAGTACTTC	CASSFRTREYQETQYF
few	TRBJ2-5	NA	TRBV6-2/TRBV6-3	TGTGCCAGCAGTCCTGGACGGTACCAAGAGACCCAGTACTTC	CASSPGRYQETQYF
many	TRBJ2-1	TRBD2	TRBV20-1	TGCAGTGCACCCCCCGGGACTAGCGACTACAATGAGCAGTTCTTC	CSAPPGTSDYNEQFF
NA	TRBJ2-1	TRBD2	TRBV7-9	TGTGCCAGCAGCCCAGTACTAGCGGGAGGGAACAATGAGCAGTTCTTC	CASSPVLAGGNNEQFF
NA	TRBJ1-1	TRBD1	TRBV5-1	TGCGCCAGCAGCCCCCCAGCGGCAGGGGGGGACACTGAAGCTTTCTTT	CASSPPAAGGDTEAFF
NA	TRBJ2-1	TRBD1	TRBV4-3	TGCGCCAGCAGCCAAGCAGATTGGACAGGGCGGCCTAACAATGAGCAGTTCTTC	CASSQADWTGRPNNEQFF
NA	TRBJ2-1	TRBD2	TRBV20-1	TGCAGTGCTAGAGATTTGTGGGCGGGAGGACGGGATGAGCAGTTCTTC	CSARDLWAGGRDEQFF
few	TRBJ1-1	NA	TRBV6-2/TRBV6-3	TGTGCCAGCAGTTACTCGTTGGGGGCGACTGAAGCTTTCTTT	CASSYSLGATEAFF
NA	TRBJ2-3	NA	TRBV6-5	TGTGCCAGCAGTTACAACGGGAGAGTATCAGGGAGCACAGATACGCAGTATTTT	CASSYNGRVSGSTDTQYF
NA	TRBJ2-7	TRBD2	TRBV29-1	TGCAGCGTTGATACTAGCGGGAGTAGCGCCTACGAGCAGTACTTC	CSVDTSGSSAYEQYF